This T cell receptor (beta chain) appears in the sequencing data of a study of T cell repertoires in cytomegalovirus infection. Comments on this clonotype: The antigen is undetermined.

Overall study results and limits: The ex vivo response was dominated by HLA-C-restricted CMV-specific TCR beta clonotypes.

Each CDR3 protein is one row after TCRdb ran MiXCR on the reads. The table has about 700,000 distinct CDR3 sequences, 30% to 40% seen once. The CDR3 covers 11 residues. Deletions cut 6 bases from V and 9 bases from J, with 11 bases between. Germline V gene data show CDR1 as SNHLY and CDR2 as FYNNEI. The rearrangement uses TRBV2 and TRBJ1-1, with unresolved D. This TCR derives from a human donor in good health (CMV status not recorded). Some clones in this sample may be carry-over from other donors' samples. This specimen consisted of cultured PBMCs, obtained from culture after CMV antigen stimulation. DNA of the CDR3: TGTGCCAGCAGGGACCTAGAACAAGCTTTCTTT. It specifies CASRDLEQAFF.